The 23 T cell receptor beta chains reported below all come from one sample, sequenced in a study of blood T cell repertoires in COVID-19. TCRdb's copy holds only in-frame clones and misses some; the assay was immunoSEQ multiplex PCR. The sample carries 250,000 or so clones, 85% to 90% recorded once. Sequenced material: peripheral blood. These receptors originate from an elderly man with acute or convalescent COVID-19.

The chain is built from TRBV6-6 and TRBJ2-7, with TRBD2 matching over 11 bases. V lost 6 bases to trimming and J lost 4 bases; unmatched junction nucleotides: 8. Germline V gene sequence: CDR1 MNHNY, CDR2 SVGAGI (reference sequence). The CDR3 spans 15 residues. The CDR3 region is CASSPRTSGSYEQYF. CDR3 bases: TGTGCCAGCAGCCCCCGTACTAGCGGGAGTTACGAGCAGTACTTC.

This clone was seen only a few times. V is TRBV6-5 and J is TRBJ1-2; 8 bases are a match to TRBD1. This CDR3 spans 15 amino acids. Germline assignment: CDR1 MNHEY and CDR2 SVGAGI. V trimming: 3 bases; J trimming: 4 bases; junction bases outside the gene matches: 7. This CDR3 is CASSYAGQGGYGYTF. CDR3 bases: TGTGCCAGCAGTTATGCCGGACAGGGAGGCTATGGCTACACCTTC.

This clone was seen once. The J gene is TRBJ2-7, the V gene TRBV5-4; D call uncertain. V was shortened by 0 bases and J by 7 bases, with 5 bases between the two germline ends. CDR1 is SGHNT and CDR2 is YYREEE in the germline V gene (reference sequence). This CDR3 is built from 11 residues. CDR3 sequence reads: CASSLGGEQYF. The CDR3 DNA reads TGTGCCAGCAGCTTGGGCGGAGAGCAGTACTTC.

The genes are TRBV10-3 and TRBJ2-3; D is undetermined. Germline assignment: CDR1 ENHRY and CDR2 SYGVKD. V lost 0 bases to trimming and J lost 7 bases, with 17 bases between them. The CDR3 runs 16 residues. This CDR3 reads CAISESVTVGFNTQYF. In DNA form, the CDR3 reads TGTGCCATCAGTGAGTCAGTGACTGTTGGTTTTAATACGCAGTATTTT.

The gene calls are TRBV6-5 and TRBJ2-7; the match to TRBD1 covers 7 bases. Germline CDR1 MNHEY, CDR2 SVGAGI. CDR3 length: 12 residues. The ends lost 5 bases at V and 6 bases at J; junction bases unmatched: 4. This chain's CDR3 is CASSRTGSEQYF. The DNA of the CDR3 is TGTGCCAGCAGTAGGACAGGCAGCGAGCAGTACTTC.

The rearrangement joins TRBV7-9 to TRBJ1-1, with 9 nucleotides matching TRBD1. This CDR3 has 15 amino acids. The V and J ends lost 5 bases and 1 base, in that order; junction bases with no gene match: 5. The germline V gene has CDR1 SEHNR and CDR2 FQNEAQ (reference sequence). The CDR3 nucleotides are TGTGCCAGCAGCCGAACGGACAGGGGGAACACTGAAGCTTTCTTT. This codes for CASSRTDRGNTEAFF.

The chain employs TRBV9 and TRBJ1-6, with 7 bases fitting TRBD1. The trim removed 6 bases at V and 7 bases at J, leaving 10 bases unmatched. CDR1 is SGDLS and CDR2 is YYNGEE in the germline V gene. The CDR3 runs 15 residues. CDR3 protein: CASTGSGTENSPLHF. CDR3 nucleotide sequence: TGTGCCAGCACCGGTTCCGGGACAGAGAATTCACCCCTCCACTTT.

The CDR3 sequence is CASSASGANTGELFF. CDR3 in DNA: TGTGCCAGCAGTGCTAGCGGGGCGAACACCGGGGAGCTGTTTTTT. The chain links TRBV25-1 to TRBJ2-2; 9 bases line up with TRBD2. Germline assignment: CDR1 MGHDK and CDR2 SYGVNS. With 4 bases clipped from V and 0 bases from J, the junction kept 0 bases outside the gene matches. The CDR3 totals 15 residues.

The chain carries TRBV19 and TRBJ2-1, with 7 bases aligning to TRBD2. Germline V CDR1 and CDR2: LNHDA, SQIVND (reference sequence). The V and J ends lost 6 bases and 4 bases, in that order; junction bases with no gene match: 12. The CDR3 sequence is 16 residues long. This CDR3 is CASSRGMGGEYNEQFF. CDR3 bases: TGTGCCAGTAGCCGAGGCATGGGGGGGGAGTACAATGAGCAGTTCTTC.

This sequence joins TRBV24-1 and TRBJ2-6; D is perhaps TRBD1 (5 bases). The V end was cut by 7 bases, the J end by 0 bases, with 12 bases between. CDR1 KGHDR and CDR2 SFDVKD come from the germline V gene. The CDR3 extends over 16 amino acids. The DNA of the CDR3 is TGTGCCACCAGCTCTAGGGGCAGCTCTGGGGCCAACGTCCTGACTTTC. It translates to CATSSRGSSGANVLTF.

The gene calls are TRBV5-5 and TRBJ1-6; D remains ambiguous. The V end lost 0 bases, the J end lost 3 bases, and 7 bases lay between the germline ends. This CDR3 comprises 15 residues. Germline V gene sequence: CDR1 SGHKS, CDR2 YYEKEE (reference sequence). In DNA, the CDR3 is TGTGCCAGCAGCTTGGACAGTTTCTATAATTCACCCCTCCACTTT. Translated, it gives CASSLDSFYNSPLHF. Looking up the rest from reference TRBV5-5 and TRBJ1-6 gives the full variable domain: DAGVTQSPTHLIKTRGQQVTLRCSPISGHKSVSWYQQVLGQGPQFIFQYYEKEERGRGNFPDRFSARQFPNYSSELNVNALLLGDSALYLCASSLDSFYNSPLHFGNGTRLTVT.

This chain joins TRBV4-1 and TRBJ1-2; 9 bases line up with TRBD1. With 4 bases clipped from V and 7 bases from J, the junction kept 10 bases outside the gene matches. This CDR3 spans 15 amino acids. Germline CDR1 and CDR2: MGHRA and YSYEKL. The CDR3 DNA is TGCGCCAGCAGCCTTCCACAGGGGGCGCTTGTTGGCTACACCTTC. Translated: CASSLPQGALVGYTF.

This chain uses TRBV7-9 with TRBJ2-7; D might be TRBD1 (6 bases). The CDR3 length is 15 residues. Germline-derived CDR1 and CDR2 are SEHNR and FQNEAQ (reference sequence). V lost 8 bases, J lost 4 bases, and 21 bases lay in between. The CDR3 reads CASLPLDRIGYEQYF. The CDR3 DNA reads TGTGCCAGCCTACCTTTGGACAGAATCGGGTACGAGCAGTACTTC.

This sequence joins TRBV5-5 and TRBJ1-1; D ambiguous. The CDR3 spans 13 residues. Between the trimmed V and J ends, which lost 1 base and 0 bases, there was a span of 4 bases. Germline V gene lookup returns CDR1 SGHKS and CDR2 YYEKEE (reference sequence). The CDR3 nucleotides read TGTGCCAGCAGCTTGTTCGTGAACACTGAAGCTTTCTTT. This encodes CASSLFVNTEAFF. The full variable domain, in which reference TRBV5-5 and TRBJ1-1 provide the parts outside the CDR3, is DAGVTQSPTHLIKTRGQQVTLRCSPISGHKSVSWYQQVLGQGPQFIFQYYEKEERGRGNFPDRFSARQFPNYSSELNVNALLLGDSALYLCASSLFVNTEAFFGQGTRLTVV.

The chain joins TRBV5-4 to TRBJ2-5, with D possibly matching TRBD1 (6 bases). This CDR3 comprises 16 residues. Germline-derived CDR1 and CDR2 are SGHNT and YYREEE (reference sequence). Deletions cut 0 bases from V and 5 bases from J, with 17 bases between. The CDR3 nucleotides are TGTGCCAGCAGCTTGGAAGGGGGACCCGTCACCGAGACCCAGTACTTC. This translates into CASSLEGGPVTETQYF.

This clone was counted between two and nine times. The V call is TRBV7-3, the J call TRBJ2-5; 9 bases line up with TRBD2. Germline lookup yields CDR1 SGHTA and CDR2 FQGTGA. With V trimmed by 6 bases and J by 5 bases, 7 bases remained unmatched. The length of the CDR3 is 14 residues. Written as DNA, the CDR3 is TGTGCCAGCAGTTTGCGGGGGGGCGGTGAGACCCAGTACTTC. This gives the protein CASSLRGGGETQYF.

This clone has just one count. The chain combines TRBV29-1 with TRBJ2-1; TRBD2 matches at 9 bases. The CDR3 consists of 15 residues. With 2 bases clipped from V and 2 bases from J, the junction kept 4 bases outside the gene matches. CDR1 is SQVTM, CDR2 ANQGSEA, per germline. This CDR3 reads CSVELREGPYNEQFF. CDR3 nucleotide sequence: TGCAGCGTTGAATTGCGGGAGGGACCCTACAATGAGCAGTTCTTC.

J is TRBJ2-7 and V is TRBV6-5, with D possibly being TRBD1 (7 bases). The V gene lost 9 bases and the J gene lost 3 bases, with 15 bases spanning the gap. This CDR3 is built from 13 residues. Germline-derived CDR1 and CDR2 are MNHEY and SVGAGI. The CDR3 nucleotides are TGTGCCAGTAGAAGGCAGGGGGGCTACGAGCAGTACTTC. It translates to CASRRQGGYEQYF.

The chain links TRBV9 to TRBJ1-6; 10 nucleotides match TRBD1. The V gene end was trimmed by 4 bases and the J gene end by 10 bases; junction bases not matched to a gene: 5. The germline V gene encodes CDR1 SGDLS and CDR2 YYNGEE. The CDR3 runs to 14 residues. This CDR3 reads CASSPGQGRSPLHF. The CDR3 DNA reads TGTGCCAGCAGCCCGGGACAGGGGAGATCACCCCTCCACTTT.

The chain couples TRBV7-3 to TRBJ2-4; tentative D call: TRBD1 (5 bases). Trimming stripped 2 bases from V and 5 bases from J, with 10 bases between. CDR3 length: 14 residues. Germline lookup yields CDR1 SGHTA and CDR2 FQGTGA. CDR3 nucleotides: TGTGCCAGCAGCTTATCGGACATACAAAACATTCAGTACTTC. Its translation: CASSLSDIQNIQYF.

The rearrangement joins TRBV14 to TRBJ1-1, with D unresolved. Trimming shortened V by 0 bases and J by 1 base, and 12 bases separated the two germline ends. Per germline, CDR1 SGHDN and CDR2 FVKESK. This CDR3 comprises 16 residues. The CDR3 nucleotides read TGTGCCAGCAGCCAAGATTACGGCCAGGCGAACACTGAAGCTTTCTTT. This encodes CASSQDYGQANTEAFF.

The chain recombines TRBV7-2 with TRBJ1-5, with D maybe TRBD1 (6 bases). This CDR3 has 16 residues. CDR1 and CDR2 (germline): SGHTA, FQGNSA. Trimming pared 5 bases from V and 4 bases from J, leaving 18 bases between. The CDR3 DNA reads as TGTGCCAGCAGCCCGACAGGCAGGGTTGGAAATCAGCCCCAGCATTTT. Its protein is CASSPTGRVGNQPQHF.

This chain uses TRBV2 with TRBJ1-5; D perhaps matches TRBD1 (6 bases). Germline CDR1 and CDR2: SNHLY and FYNNEI. The CDR3 runs to 14 residues. V lost 6 bases and J 3 bases, leaving 12 bases between the germline ends. CDR3 amino acids: CASSRDKPNQPQHF. CDR3 DNA: TGTGCCAGCAGCCGGGACAAGCCCAATCAGCCCCAGCATTTT. Full variable domain (rest looked up from reference TRBV2 and TRBJ1-5): EPEVTQTPSHQVTQMGQEVILRCVPISNHLYFYWYRQILGQKVEFLVSFYNNEISEKSEIFDDQFSVERPDGSNFTLKIRSTKLEDSAMYFCASSRDKPNQPQHFGDGTRLSIL.